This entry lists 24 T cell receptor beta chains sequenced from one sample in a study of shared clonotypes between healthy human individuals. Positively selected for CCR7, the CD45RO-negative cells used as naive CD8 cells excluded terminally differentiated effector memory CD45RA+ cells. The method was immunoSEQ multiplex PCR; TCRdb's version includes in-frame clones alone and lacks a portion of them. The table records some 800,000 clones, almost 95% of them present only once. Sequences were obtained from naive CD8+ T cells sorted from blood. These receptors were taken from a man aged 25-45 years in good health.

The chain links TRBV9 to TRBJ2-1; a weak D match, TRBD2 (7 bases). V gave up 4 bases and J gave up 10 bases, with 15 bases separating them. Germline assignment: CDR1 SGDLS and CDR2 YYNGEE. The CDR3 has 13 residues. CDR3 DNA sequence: TGTGCCAGCAGCCCCGGGGGGCACTGGGAGCAGTTCTTC. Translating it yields CASSPGGHWEQFF. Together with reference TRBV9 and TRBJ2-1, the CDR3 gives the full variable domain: DSGVTQTPKHLITATGQRVTLRCSPRSGDLSVYWYQQSLDQGLQFLIQYYNGEERAKGNILERFSAQQFPDLHSELNLSSLELGDSALYFCASSPGGHWEQFFGPGTRLTVL.

CDR3 loop: CASSVAGDSSYNEQFF. The CDR3 nucleotides read TGTGCCAGCAGCGTAGCGGGAGACTCCTCCTACAATGAGCAGTTCTTC. This chain uses TRBV9 with TRBJ2-1; D possibly corresponds to TRBD2 (6 bases). CDR3 size: 16 residues. Germline CDR1 reads SGDLS; CDR2 reads YYNGEE. V was pared by 0 bases and J by 0 bases, with 10 bases between.

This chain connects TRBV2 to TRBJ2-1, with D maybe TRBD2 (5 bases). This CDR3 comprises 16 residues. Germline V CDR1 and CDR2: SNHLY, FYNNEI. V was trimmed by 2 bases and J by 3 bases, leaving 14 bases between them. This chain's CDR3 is CASSERGLPDYNEQFF. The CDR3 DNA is TGTGCCAGCAGTGAAAGAGGACTCCCGGACTACAATGAGCAGTTCTTC.

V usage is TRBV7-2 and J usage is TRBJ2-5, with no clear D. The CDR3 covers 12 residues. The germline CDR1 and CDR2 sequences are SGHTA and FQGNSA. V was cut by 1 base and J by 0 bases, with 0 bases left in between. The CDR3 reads CASSLDQETQYF. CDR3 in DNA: TGTGCCAGCAGCTTAGACCAAGAGACCCAGTACTTC.

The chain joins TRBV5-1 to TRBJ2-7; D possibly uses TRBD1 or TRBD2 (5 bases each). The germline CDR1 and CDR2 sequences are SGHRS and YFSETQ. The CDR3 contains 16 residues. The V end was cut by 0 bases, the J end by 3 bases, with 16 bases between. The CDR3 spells CASSLAQGGGGYEQYF. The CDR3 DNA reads TGCGCCAGCAGCTTGGCCCAGGGTGGAGGTGGCTACGAGCAGTACTTC.

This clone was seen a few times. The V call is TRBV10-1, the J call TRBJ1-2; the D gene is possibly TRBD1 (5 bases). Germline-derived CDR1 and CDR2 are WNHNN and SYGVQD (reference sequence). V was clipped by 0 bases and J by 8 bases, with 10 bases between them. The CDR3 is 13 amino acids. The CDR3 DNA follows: TGCGCCAGCAGTGAGTCCAGGGTCGGGGGCTACACCTTC. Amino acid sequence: CASSESRVGGYTF.

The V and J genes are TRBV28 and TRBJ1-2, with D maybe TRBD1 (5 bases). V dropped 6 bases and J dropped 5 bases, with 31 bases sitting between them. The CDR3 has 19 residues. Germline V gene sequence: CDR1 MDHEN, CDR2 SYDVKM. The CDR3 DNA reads TGTGCCAGCAGACCCGGGACGGACATACCAACCCAACACGGATATGGCTACACCTTC. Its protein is CASRPGTDIPTQHGYGYTF.

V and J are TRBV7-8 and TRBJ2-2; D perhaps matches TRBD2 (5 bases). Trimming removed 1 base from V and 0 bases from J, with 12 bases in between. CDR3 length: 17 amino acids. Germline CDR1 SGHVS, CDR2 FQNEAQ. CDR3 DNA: TGTGCCAGCAGCTTAGTCGTCGGGAAACCGAACACCGGGGAGCTGTTTTTT. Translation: CASSLVVGKPNTGELFF.

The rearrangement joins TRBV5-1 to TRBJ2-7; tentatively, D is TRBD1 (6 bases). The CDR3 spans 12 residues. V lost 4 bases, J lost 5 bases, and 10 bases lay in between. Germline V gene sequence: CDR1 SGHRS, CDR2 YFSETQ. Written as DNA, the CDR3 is TGCGCCAGCAGCAAGGACAGAGACGAGCAGTACTTC. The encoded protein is CASSKDRDEQYF.

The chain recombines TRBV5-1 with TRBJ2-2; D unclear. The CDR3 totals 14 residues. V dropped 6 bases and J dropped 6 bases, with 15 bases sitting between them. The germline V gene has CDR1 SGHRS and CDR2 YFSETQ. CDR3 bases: TGCGCCAGCAACCCGTCGGGTTCCGCCGGGGAGCTGTTTTTT. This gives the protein CASNPSGSAGELFF.

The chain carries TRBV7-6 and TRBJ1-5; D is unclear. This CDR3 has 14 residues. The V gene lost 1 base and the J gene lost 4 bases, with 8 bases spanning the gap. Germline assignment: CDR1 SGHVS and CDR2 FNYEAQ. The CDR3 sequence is CASSLGPINQPQHF. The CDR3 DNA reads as TGTGCCAGCAGCTTAGGTCCTATTAATCAGCCCCAGCATTTT.

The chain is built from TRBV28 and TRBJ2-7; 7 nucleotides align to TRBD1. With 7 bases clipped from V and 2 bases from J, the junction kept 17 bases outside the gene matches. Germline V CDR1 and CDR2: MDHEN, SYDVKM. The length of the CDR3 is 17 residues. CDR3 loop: CASTPPVGKGATYEQYF. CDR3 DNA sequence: TGTGCCAGCACCCCCCCCGTGGGAAAGGGGGCAACCTACGAGCAGTACTTC.

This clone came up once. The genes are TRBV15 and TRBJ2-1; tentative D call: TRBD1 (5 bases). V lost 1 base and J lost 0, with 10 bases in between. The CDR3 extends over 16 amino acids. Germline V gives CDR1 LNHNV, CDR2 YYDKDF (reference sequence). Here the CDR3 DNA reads TGTGCCACCAGCAGAGGACAGACCTACTCCTACAATGAGCAGTTCTTC. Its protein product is CATSRGQTYSYNEQFF.

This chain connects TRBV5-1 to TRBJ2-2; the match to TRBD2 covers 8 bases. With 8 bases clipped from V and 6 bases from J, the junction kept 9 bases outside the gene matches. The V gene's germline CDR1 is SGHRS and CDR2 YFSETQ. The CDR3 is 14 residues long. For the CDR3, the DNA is TGCGCCAGTGAACGAGGACTAGCACCCGGGGAGCTGTTTTTT. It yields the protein CASERGLAPGELFF. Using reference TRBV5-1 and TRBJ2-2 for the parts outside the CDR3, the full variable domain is KAGVTQTPRYLIKTRGQQVTLSCSPISGHRSVSWYQQTPGQGLQFLFEYFSETQRNKGNFPGRFSGRQFSNSRSEMNVSTLELGDSALYLCASERGLAPGELFFGEGSRLTVL.

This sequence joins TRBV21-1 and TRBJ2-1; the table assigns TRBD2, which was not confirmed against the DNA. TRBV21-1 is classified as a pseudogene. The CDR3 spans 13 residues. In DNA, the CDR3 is TGTGCCAGGGGGAGTGTCTCCTACAATGAGCAGTTCTTC. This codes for CARGSVSYNEQFF.

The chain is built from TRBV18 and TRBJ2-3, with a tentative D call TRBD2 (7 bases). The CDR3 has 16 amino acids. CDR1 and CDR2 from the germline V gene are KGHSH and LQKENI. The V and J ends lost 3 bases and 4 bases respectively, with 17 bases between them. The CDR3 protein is CASSPPGGAGADTQYF. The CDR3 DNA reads TGTGCCAGCTCACCCCCGGGGGGCGCGGGGGCAGATACGCAGTATTTT.

This CDR3 reads CASRAGTGAYEQYF. In nucleotides, the CDR3 is TGTGCCAGCAGGGCCGGGACAGGGGCCTACGAGCAGTACTTC. The chain links TRBV5-5 to TRBJ2-7; 10 nucleotides match TRBD1. The CDR3 totals 14 residues. Germline trimming cut 5 bases from V and 2 bases from J; bases unmatched to any gene: 4. The germline V gene has CDR1 SGHKS and CDR2 YYEKEE (reference sequence).

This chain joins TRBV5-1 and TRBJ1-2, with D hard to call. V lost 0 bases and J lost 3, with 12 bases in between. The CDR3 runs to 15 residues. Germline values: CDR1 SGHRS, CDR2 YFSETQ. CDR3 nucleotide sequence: TGCGCCAGCAGCTTGGCCGTCGAGGGTGACTATGGCTACACCTTC. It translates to CASSLAVEGDYGYTF.

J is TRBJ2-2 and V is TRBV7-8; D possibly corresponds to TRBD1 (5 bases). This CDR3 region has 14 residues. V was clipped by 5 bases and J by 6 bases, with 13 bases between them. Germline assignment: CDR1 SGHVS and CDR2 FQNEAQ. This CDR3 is CASSLQVVPGELFF. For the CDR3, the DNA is TGTGCCAGCAGCCTACAGGTTGTCCCCGGGGAGCTGTTTTTT.

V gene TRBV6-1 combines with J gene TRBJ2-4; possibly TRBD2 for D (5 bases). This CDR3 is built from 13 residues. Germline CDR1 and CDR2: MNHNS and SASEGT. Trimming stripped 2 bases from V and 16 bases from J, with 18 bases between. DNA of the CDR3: TGTGCCAGCAGTGAACCTCCCCGGGGATTCCCTTACTTC. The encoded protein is CASSEPPRGFPYF.

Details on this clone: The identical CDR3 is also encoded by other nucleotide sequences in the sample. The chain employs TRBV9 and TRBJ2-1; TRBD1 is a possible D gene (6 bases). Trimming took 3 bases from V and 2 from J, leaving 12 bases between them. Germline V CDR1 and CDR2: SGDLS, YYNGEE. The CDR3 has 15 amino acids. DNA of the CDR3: TGTGCCAGCAGCGCTTCCGGGACACCCTACAATGAGCAGTTCTTC. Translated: CASSASGTPYNEQFF.

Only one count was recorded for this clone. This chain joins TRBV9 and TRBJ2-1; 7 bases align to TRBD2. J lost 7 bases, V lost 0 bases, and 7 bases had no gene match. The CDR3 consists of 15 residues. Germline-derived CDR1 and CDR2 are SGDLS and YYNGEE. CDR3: CASSVGGDYLNEQFF. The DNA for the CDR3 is TGTGCCAGCAGCGTAGGAGGGGACTACCTAAATGAGCAGTTCTTC.

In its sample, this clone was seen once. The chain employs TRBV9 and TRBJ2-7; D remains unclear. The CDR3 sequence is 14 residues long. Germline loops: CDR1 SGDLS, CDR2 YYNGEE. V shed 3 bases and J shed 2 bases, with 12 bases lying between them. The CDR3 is CASSGSAGPYEQYF. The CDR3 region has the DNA TGTGCCAGCAGCGGCTCGGCTGGCCCCTACGAGCAGTACTTC.

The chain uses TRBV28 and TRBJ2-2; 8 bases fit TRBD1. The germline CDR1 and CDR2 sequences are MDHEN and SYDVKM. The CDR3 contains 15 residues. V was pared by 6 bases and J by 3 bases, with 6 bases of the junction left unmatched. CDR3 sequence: CASSQRTGHTGELFF. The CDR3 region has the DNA TGTGCCAGCAGCCAACGGACAGGGCACACCGGGGAGCTGTTTTTT.